The 9 T cell receptor beta chains below come from one sample, sequenced in a study of blood T cell repertoires in COVID-19. TCRdb's copy holds only in-frame clones and misses some; the assay was immunoSEQ multiplex PCR. The sample contains about 100,000 clones, 90% to 95% of which appear only once. Specimen: peripheral blood. Source of these receptors: a man aged 55-75 years with acute or convalescent COVID-19.

The chain joins TRBV30 to TRBJ1-2; D may be TRBD1 (5 bases). The V end was cut by 1 base, the J end by 3 bases, with 27 bases between. Germline lookup yields CDR1 GTSNPN and CDR2 SVGIG (reference sequence). CDR3 length: 19 amino acids. CDR3: CAWSDQRTFPTSHYYGYTF. In DNA form, the CDR3 reads TGTGCCTGGAGTGACCAAAGGACATTTCCGACCTCCCACTACTATGGCTACACCTTC.

This chain connects TRBV6-2 or TRBV6-3 to TRBJ1-3; no clear D gene. The CDR3 consists of 14 residues. V was pared by 7 bases and J by 0 bases, with 10 bases between. Germline CDR1 is MNHEY and CDR2 is SVGEGT. The CDR3 coding sequence is TGTGCCAGCACCCCCCTAATCTCTGGAAACACCATATATTTT. Its protein product is CASTPLISGNTIYF.

The chain has TRBV6-5 and TRBJ2-2; maybe TRBD1 (6 bases). This CDR3 spans 14 amino acids. CDR1 MNHEY and CDR2 SVGAGI come from the germline V gene. Trimming shortened V by 8 bases and J by 6 bases, and 16 bases separated the two germline ends. CDR3 nucleotides: TGTGCCAGCGGAAACAGGGTTGGCGCCGGGGAGCTGTTTTTT. Translation gives CASGNRVGAGELFF.

V usage is TRBV7-6 and J usage is TRBJ2-3; the match to TRBD2 covers 9 bases. V trimming: 5 bases; J trimming: 1 base; junction bases outside the gene matches: 16. This CDR3 comprises 19 residues. In germline, CDR1 is SGHVS, CDR2 FNYEAQ. The CDR3 reads CASSTGVAGVGGGTDTQYF. CDR3 DNA sequence: TGTGCCAGCAGCACGGGGGTAGCGGGAGTAGGAGGTGGCACAGATACGCAGTATTTT.

Here the CDR3 DNA reads TGTGCCACCAGTGATCCGGGGAGGGGAGATCAGCCCCAGCATTTT. It translates to CATSDPGRGDQPQHF. V is TRBV24-1 and J is TRBJ1-5, with a possible D match to TRBD1 (5 bases). Germline CDR1 is KGHDR and CDR2 is SFDVKD. Trimming removed 3 bases from V and 5 bases from J, with 13 bases in between. The length of the CDR3 is 15 residues.

The chain carries TRBV2 and TRBJ1-1; D perhaps matches TRBD1 (5 bases). Germline CDR1 reads SNHLY; CDR2 reads FYNNEI. The V end lost 6 bases, the J end lost 2 bases, and 13 bases lay between the germline ends. The CDR3 contains 14 residues. The CDR3 region is CASRTDSYNTEAFF. The CDR3 nucleotides read TGTGCCAGCAGGACAGACAGTTACAACACTGAAGCTTTCTTT.

The chain recombines TRBV6-5 with TRBJ2-5, with TRBD1 matching 9 bases. V gave up 4 bases and J gave up 5 bases; unmatched junction bases: 11. The germline V gene encodes CDR1 MNHEY and CDR2 SVGAGI. The CDR3 sequence is 16 residues long. DNA for the CDR3: TGTGCCAGCAGTTCCCTCCGGACAGGGGAAGTGGAGACCCAGTACTTC. As protein: CASSSLRTGEVETQYF.

CDR3 nucleotide sequence: TGTGCCAGCAGTGAAGGGACAGGGGCCAATGAGCAGTTCTTC. Translated, it gives CASSEGTGANEQFF. The V call is TRBV6-1, the J call TRBJ2-1; 9 bases align to TRBD1. There are 14 residues in the CDR3. CDR1 and CDR2 from the germline V gene are MNHNS and SASEGT. The V and J ends lost 1 base and 6 bases, in that order; junction bases with no gene match: 1.

This clone was recorded only once. DNA of the CDR3: TGCGCCAGCAGCCAAGAACCCGCAGGGGGAGGCGGCTACACCTTC. Amino acids: CASSQEPAGGGGYTF. The chain has TRBV4-1 and TRBJ1-2; 7 bases align to TRBD1. CDR1 and CDR2 (germline): MGHRA, YSYEKL. This CDR3 is 15 amino acids long. V lost 0 bases, J lost 8 bases, and 9 bases stayed unmatched.